This entry describes one T cell receptor beta chain. V lost 4 bases and J lost 3; bases outside the gene matches: 13. From germline, CDR1 is SGHAT and CDR2 FQNNGV. CDR3 length: 17 residues. The sample originates from a study of blood T cell repertoires in COVID-19. Original processing methods: Scientists estimated how many nucleated cells there were by amplifying reference gene primers. Sequenced by immunoSEQ multiplex PCR; TCRdb stores in-frame clones only, minus some. V and J calls and clone size are given by that table; D and trimming were obtained from the DNA. The data hold roughly 190,000 clones, with 84% observed a single time.

Sequenced: PBMCs or T cells enriched from blood (not recorded which). The sequence was collected from a woman aged 25 to 45 who had been exposed to COVID-19. This sequence joins TRBV11-2 and TRBJ2-7; 9 bases map to TRBD2. The CDR3 sequence: CASSSRGLAGDGYEQYF. CDR3 nucleotides: TGTGCCAGCAGCTCCAGGGGCTTAGCGGGGGACGGCTACGAGCAGTACTTC.